Below are 18 T cell receptor beta chains sequenced from a single sample in a study of post-analysis software for immune sequencing data. No antigen is known for these receptors. Study-wide findings and caveats: There were several TRBV segments more frequent in patients than controls, and TRBV5-6, TRBV5-1 and TRBV20-1 were among them.

Carried by the TCR beta cDNA libraries were unique molecular identifiers. TCRdb re-called the PCR reads with MiXCR, one entry per CDR3 protein. This sample has about 560,000 distinct CDR3 sequences, with 44% found just once. The sample was blood. The receptors were sampled from a girl between 5 and 17 years old with multiple sclerosis.

This clonotype was seen a handful of times. The V gene is TRBV4-1, the J gene TRBJ2-3; 7 bases are shared with TRBD2. Germline V gene lookup returns CDR1 MGHRA and CDR2 YSYEKL. The CDR3 totals 15 residues. Trimming removed 2 bases from V and 8 bases from J; junction bases left unmatched: 10. CDR3 coding DNA: TGCGCCAGCAGCCAACCCACTAGCGCCACCGGTACGCAGTATTTT. The encoded protein is CASSQPTSATGTQYF.

The chain is built from TRBV12-3 or TRBV12-4 and TRBJ2-1, with 8 bases that match TRBD2. CDR3 length: 15 residues. J was trimmed by 4 bases and V by 1 base; bases with no gene match: 3. The CDR3 sequence is CASSLESGGYNEQFF. The CDR3 bases are TGTGCCAGCAGTTTAGAGAGCGGGGGTTACAATGAGCAGTTCTTC.

This chain links TRBV7-9 with TRBJ1-6, with 7 nucleotides matching TRBD1. This CDR3 has 14 amino acids. Germline CDR1 and CDR2: SEHNR and FQNEAQ (reference sequence). With 5 bases clipped from V and 8 bases from J, the junction kept 6 bases outside the gene matches. Written as DNA, the CDR3 is TGTGCCAGCAGCCCGGGACAGTCCGATTCACCCCTCCACTTT. Amino acid sequence: CASSPGQSDSPLHF. The variable domain in full, completed from reference TRBV7-9 and TRBJ1-6, reads DTGVSQNPRHKITKRGQNVTFRCDPISEHNRLYWYRQTLGQGPEFLTYFQNEAQLEKSRLLSDRFSAERPKGSFSTLEIQRTEQGDSAMYLCASSPGQSDSPLHFGNGTRLTVT.

This clonotype came up a few times. The chain uses TRBV29-1 and TRBJ1-1; D is perhaps TRBD1 (5 bases). Per the germline V gene, CDR1 is SQVTM and CDR2 is ANQGSEA. V lost 1 base and J lost 1, with 10 bases in between. The length of the CDR3 is 14 residues. The CDR3 sequence is CSVEVLGANTEAFF. The CDR3 coding sequence is TGCAGCGTTGAAGTTCTCGGGGCGAACACTGAAGCTTTCTTT.

This clonotype was seen ten or more times. The genes are TRBV12-3 or TRBV12-4 and TRBJ2-3; D is perhaps TRBD1 or TRBD2 (5 bases each). The V and J ends lost 5 bases and 0 bases respectively, with 18 bases between them. The CDR3 has 17 residues. The CDR3 loop reads CASSAGTYFASTDTQYF. CDR3 in DNA: TGTGCCAGCAGTGCCGGGACCTACTTTGCTAGCACAGATACGCAGTATTTT.

This clonotype has a handful of counts. V and J are TRBV7-6 and TRBJ2-1; 8 bases align to TRBD1. The J segment lost 0 bases and the V segment lost 6 bases, leaving 7 bases of the junction unmatched. The CDR3 consists of 16 residues. The germline CDR1 and CDR2 sequences are SGHVS and FNYEAQ. CDR3 DNA sequence: TGTGCCAGCAGACAACGACAGGGGAGCTCCTACAATGAGCAGTTCTTC. This encodes CASRQRQGSSYNEQFF.

This clonotype appeared a few times. The rearrangement links TRBV27 to TRBJ2-7; the match to TRBD1 covers 8 bases. CDR1 and CDR2 (germline): MNHEY, SMNVEV (reference sequence). V dropped 3 bases and J dropped 0; count of bases not matched to a gene: 4. The CDR3 loop spans 15 amino acids. The CDR3 region is CASSFGRGHSYEQYF. The CDR3 bases are TGTGCCAGCAGTTTTGGCAGGGGGCACTCCTACGAGCAGTACTTC.

The rearrangement joins TRBV5-1 to TRBJ2-5, with D possibly TRBD2 on 6 matching bases. V shed 3 bases and J shed 5 bases, with 17 bases lying between them. CDR3 length equals 15 residues. CDR1 SGHRS and CDR2 YFSETQ come from the germline V gene. In DNA form, the CDR3 reads TGCGCCAGCAGCTGGGAGGTCCCAGGCGAGGAGACCCAGTACTTC. This translates into CASSWEVPGEETQYF.

This clonotype turned up a few times. V gene TRBV20-1 combines with J gene TRBJ1-1; 7 bases match TRBD1. Germline V gene lookup returns CDR1 DFQATT and CDR2 SNEGSKA (reference sequence). The V gene end was trimmed by 6 bases and the J gene end by 0 bases; junction bases not matched to a gene: 10. CDR3 length equals 15 residues. The CDR3 reads CSAPIEGAVNTEAFF. CDR3 sequence (DNA): TGCAGTGCCCCGATAGAGGGGGCGGTGAACACTGAAGCTTTCTTT.

In its sample, this clonotype was seen many times. The chain joins TRBV20-1 to TRBJ2-1; 7 bases line up with TRBD2. The CDR3 has 15 residues. Germline V gene lookup returns CDR1 DFQATT and CDR2 SNEGSKA (reference sequence). The V gene end was trimmed by 1 base and the J gene end by 4 bases; junction bases not matched to a gene: 7. The CDR3 reads CSARGGSGIYNEQFF. Here the CDR3 DNA reads TGCAGTGCTAGAGGCGGGAGTGGGATATACAATGAGCAGTTCTTC.

This clonotype showed up just a few times. The rearrangement uses TRBV12-3 or TRBV12-4 and TRBJ2-1, with D tentatively TRBD2 (6 bases). V was cut by 3 bases and J by 4 bases, with 13 bases left in between. This CDR3 region has 15 residues. The CDR3 DNA is TGTGCCAGCAGTTTCGGCGGGATCCGATACAATGAGCAGTTCTTC. Translating gives CASSFGGIRYNEQFF.

This chain connects TRBV29-1 to TRBJ1-1, with D perhaps matching TRBD1 (5 bases). The CDR3 is 13 residues long. Germline loops: CDR1 SQVTM, CDR2 ANQGSEA. V was trimmed by 4 bases and J by 5 bases, leaving 14 bases between them. The CDR3 bases are TGCAGCGTTGGCCCCGGGGGTGGGACTGAAGCTTTCTTT. This encodes CSVGPGGGTEAFF.

V usage is TRBV7-2 and J usage is TRBJ2-1; 13 nucleotides align to TRBD2. The CDR3 runs 18 residues. The V gene's germline CDR1 is SGHTA and CDR2 FQGNSA. The V gene end was trimmed by 4 bases and the J gene end by 4 bases; junction bases not matched to a gene: 10. The CDR3 bases are TGTGCCAGCAGCTCGACTAGCGGGGGGAGGTGGGGGTACAATGAGCAGTTCTTC. Its translation: CASSSTSGGRWGYNEQFF.

This clonotype has a handful of counts. The chain uses TRBV12-3 or TRBV12-4 and TRBJ2-1, with 10 bases aligning to TRBD2. V was clipped by 6 bases and J by 6 bases; unmatched bases: 2. CDR3 length: 13 residues. The CDR3 here is CASSPSGGNEQFF. CDR3 coding DNA: TGTGCCAGCAGCCCTAGCGGGGGCAATGAGCAGTTCTTC.

V usage is TRBV2 and J usage is TRBJ1-3, with 7 bases fitting TRBD1. Germline lookup yields CDR1 SNHLY and CDR2 FYNNEI. Unmatched junction bases numbered 5, after V lost 7 bases and J lost 2 bases. The CDR3 contains 14 residues. CDR3 protein: CASTFTGAGNTIYF. CDR3 bases: TGTGCCAGCACTTTTACAGGGGCTGGAAACACCATATATTTT.

The chain employs TRBV20-1 and TRBJ2-7; 8 nucleotides match TRBD1. Germline V gives CDR1 DFQATT, CDR2 SNEGSKA (reference sequence). The CDR3 totals 12 residues. The V gene end was trimmed by 5 bases and the J gene end by 3 bases; junction bases not matched to a gene: 3. The DNA of the CDR3 is TGCAGTGCTTGGACAGGGTTCTACGAGCAGTACTTC. Amino acid sequence: CSAWTGFYEQYF.

This clonotype came up a few times. The chain uses TRBV7-2 and TRBJ2-3; no clear D. Trimming shortened V by 5 bases and J by 4 bases, and 19 bases separated the two germline ends. The CDR3 sequence is 16 residues long. Germline V CDR1 and CDR2: SGHTA, FQGNSA. This CDR3 is CASSPIRAGYPDTQYF. CDR3 nucleotide sequence: TGTGCCAGCAGCCCCATCCGTGCAGGTTACCCAGATACGCAGTATTTT.

The V and J genes are TRBV6-6 and TRBJ1-5; unclear D gene. This CDR3 contains 16 residues. Deletions cut 5 bases from V and 3 bases from J, with 17 bases between. Germline CDR1 is MNHNY and CDR2 is SVGAGI (reference sequence). In DNA form, the CDR3 reads TGTGCCAGCAGTCCCCGAGATATGGGAGACAATCAGCCCCAGCATTTT. This gives the protein CASSPRDMGDNQPQHF.